The T cell receptor (beta chain) described here comes from a study of blood T cell repertoires in COVID-19. Study background: Both acute and convalescent COVID-19 samples were obtained from the United States, Italy and Spain.

Only in-frame clones appear in the TCRdb table, and some are missing; sequencing was by immunoSEQ multiplex PCR. The sample yields approximately 230,000 clones, around 80% seen once. Per the germline V gene, CDR1 is WNHNN and CDR2 is SYGVQD (reference sequence). This CDR3 contains 14 residues. Between the trimmed V and J ends, which lost 4 bases and 1 base, there was a span of 10 bases. The sequenced sample was PBMCs or T cells enriched from blood (not recorded which). The TCR comes from a man aged 40-49 years who had recovered from COVID-19. The chain is built from TRBV10-1 and TRBJ1-1, with D possibly being TRBD1 (6 bases). The CDR3 loop reads CASSVAGANTEAFF. The CDR3 coding sequence is TGCGCCAGCAGTGTGGCAGGGGCGAACACTGAAGCTTTCTTT.